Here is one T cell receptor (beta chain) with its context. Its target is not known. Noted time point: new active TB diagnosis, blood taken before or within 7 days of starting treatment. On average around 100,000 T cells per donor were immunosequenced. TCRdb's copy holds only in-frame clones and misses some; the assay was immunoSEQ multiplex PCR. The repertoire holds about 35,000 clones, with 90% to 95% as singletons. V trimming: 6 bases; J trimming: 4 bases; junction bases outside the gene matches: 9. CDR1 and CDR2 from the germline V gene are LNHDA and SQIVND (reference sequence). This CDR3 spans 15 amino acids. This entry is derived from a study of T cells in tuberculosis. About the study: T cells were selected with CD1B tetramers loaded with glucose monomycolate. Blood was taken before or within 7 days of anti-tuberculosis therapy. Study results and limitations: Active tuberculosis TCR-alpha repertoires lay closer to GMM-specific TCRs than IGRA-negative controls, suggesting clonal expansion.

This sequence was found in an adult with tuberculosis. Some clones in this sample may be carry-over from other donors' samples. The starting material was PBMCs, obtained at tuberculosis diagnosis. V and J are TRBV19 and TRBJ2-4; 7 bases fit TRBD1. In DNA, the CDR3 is TGTGCCAGTAGGTTCGAGGGGGCGGGTAAAAACATTCAGTACTTC. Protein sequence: CASRFEGAGKNIQYF.